This T cell receptor beta chain was profiled in a study of T cell responses to AZD1222 COVID-19 vaccine. Findings and caveats of the study: Elevations in Spike-specific TCR breadth and depth followed administration of two AZD1222 doses. Donors in the cohort were predominantly white British and more often female, and clonal diversity was possibly underestimated. Recipients of AZD1222 seropositive at baseline numbered only 6 or 7.

CDR3 length: 16 residues. Germline V CDR1 and CDR2: MDHEN, SYDVKM. The J segment lost 1 base and the V segment lost 1 base, leaving 4 bases of the junction unmatched. Comments on this clone: Its antigen is not known.

Repertoires were generated with immunoSEQ multiplex PCR, while TCRdb's copy carries only in-frame clones and drops some. The sample lists 100,000 to 150,000 clones; about 85% were seen once. Here the sequenced sample was peripheral blood, taken on day 0 of AZD1222 vaccination. This chain links TRBV28 with TRBJ2-3, with 8 bases that match TRBD1. The receptor was derived from an adult in good health. The CDR3 is CASSLSTGGGTDTQYF. The CDR3 DNA sequence: TGTGCCAGCAGTTTATCCACAGGGGGTGGCACAGATACGCAGTATTTT.